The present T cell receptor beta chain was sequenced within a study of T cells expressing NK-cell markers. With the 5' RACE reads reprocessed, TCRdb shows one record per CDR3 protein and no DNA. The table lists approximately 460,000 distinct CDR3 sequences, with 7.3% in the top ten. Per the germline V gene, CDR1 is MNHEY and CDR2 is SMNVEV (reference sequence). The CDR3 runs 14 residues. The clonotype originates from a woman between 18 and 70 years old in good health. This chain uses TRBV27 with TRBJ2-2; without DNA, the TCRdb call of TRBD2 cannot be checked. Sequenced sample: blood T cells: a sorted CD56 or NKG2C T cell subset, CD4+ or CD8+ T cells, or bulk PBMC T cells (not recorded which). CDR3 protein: CASSHLAGAGELFF.